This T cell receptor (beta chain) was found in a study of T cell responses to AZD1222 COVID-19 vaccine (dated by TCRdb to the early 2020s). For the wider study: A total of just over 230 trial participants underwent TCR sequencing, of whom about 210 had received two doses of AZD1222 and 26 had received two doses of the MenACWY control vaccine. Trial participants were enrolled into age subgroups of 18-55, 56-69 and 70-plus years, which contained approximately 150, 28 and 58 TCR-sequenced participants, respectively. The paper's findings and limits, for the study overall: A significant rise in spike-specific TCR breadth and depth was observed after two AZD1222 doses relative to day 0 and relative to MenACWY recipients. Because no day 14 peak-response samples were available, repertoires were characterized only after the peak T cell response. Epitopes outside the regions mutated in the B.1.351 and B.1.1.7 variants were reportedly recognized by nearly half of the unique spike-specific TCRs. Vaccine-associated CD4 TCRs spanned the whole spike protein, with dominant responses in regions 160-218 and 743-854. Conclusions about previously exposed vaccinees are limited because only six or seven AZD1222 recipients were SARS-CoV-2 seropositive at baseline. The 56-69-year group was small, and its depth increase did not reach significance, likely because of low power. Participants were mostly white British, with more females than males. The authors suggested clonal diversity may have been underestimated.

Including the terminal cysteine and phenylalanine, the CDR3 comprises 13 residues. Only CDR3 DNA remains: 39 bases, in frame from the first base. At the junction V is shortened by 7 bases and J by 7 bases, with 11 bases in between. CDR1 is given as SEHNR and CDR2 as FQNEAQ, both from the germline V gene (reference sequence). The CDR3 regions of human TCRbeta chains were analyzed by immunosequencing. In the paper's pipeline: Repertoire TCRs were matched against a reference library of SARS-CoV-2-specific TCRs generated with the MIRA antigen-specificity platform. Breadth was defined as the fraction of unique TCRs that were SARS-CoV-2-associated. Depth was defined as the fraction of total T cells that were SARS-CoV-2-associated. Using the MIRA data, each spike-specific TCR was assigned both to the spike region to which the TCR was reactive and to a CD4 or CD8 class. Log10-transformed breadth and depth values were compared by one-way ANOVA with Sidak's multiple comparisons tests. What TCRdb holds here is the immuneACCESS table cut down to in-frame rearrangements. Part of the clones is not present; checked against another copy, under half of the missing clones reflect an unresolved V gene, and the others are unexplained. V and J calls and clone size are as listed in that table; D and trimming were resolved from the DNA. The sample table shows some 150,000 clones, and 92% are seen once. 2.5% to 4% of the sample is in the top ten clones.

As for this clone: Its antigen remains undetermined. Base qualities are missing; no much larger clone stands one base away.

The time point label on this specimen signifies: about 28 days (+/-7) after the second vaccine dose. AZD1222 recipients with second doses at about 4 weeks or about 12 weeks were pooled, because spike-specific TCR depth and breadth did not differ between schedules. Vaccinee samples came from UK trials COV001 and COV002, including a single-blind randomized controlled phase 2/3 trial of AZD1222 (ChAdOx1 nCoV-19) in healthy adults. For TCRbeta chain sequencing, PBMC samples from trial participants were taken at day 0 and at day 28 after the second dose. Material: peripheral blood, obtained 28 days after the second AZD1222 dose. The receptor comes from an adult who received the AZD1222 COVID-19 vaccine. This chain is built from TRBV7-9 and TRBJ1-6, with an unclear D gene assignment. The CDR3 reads CASTLGQNSPLHF. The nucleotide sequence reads TGTGCCAGCACCCTAGGCCAGAATTCACCCCTCCACTTT. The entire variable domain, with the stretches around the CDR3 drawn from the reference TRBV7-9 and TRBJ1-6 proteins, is DTGVSQNPRHKITKRGQNVTFRCDPISEHNRLYWYRQTLGQGPEFLTYFQNEAQLEKSRLLSDRFSAERPKGSFSTLEIQRTEQGDSAMYLCASTLGQNSPLHFGNGTRLTVT.